Sequencing of this TCR beta chain was carried out in a study of blood T cell repertoires in COVID-19. Study in general: T cells, B-cell-depleted T cells, or PBMCs provided the cDNA or gDNA that served as material.

Generated by immunoSEQ multiplex PCR, the TCRdb table keeps only in-frame clones and is missing some. Of some 80,000 clones listed, around 82% were seen once; the top ten hold less than 8.5%. This CDR3 region has 14 residues. The ends lost 5 bases at V and 4 bases at J; junction bases unmatched: 7. The germline gives CDR1 MNHEY, CDR2 SMNVEV (reference sequence). The chain links TRBV27 to TRBJ1-2; 7 bases are shared with TRBD1. The TCR was taken from a human donor in a cohort sampled during active COVID-19. Specimen: peripheral blood. In DNA form, the CDR3 reads TGTGCCAGCAGTCAGACAGGGACTGGCTATGGCTACACCTTC. It specifies CASSQTGTGYGYTF.